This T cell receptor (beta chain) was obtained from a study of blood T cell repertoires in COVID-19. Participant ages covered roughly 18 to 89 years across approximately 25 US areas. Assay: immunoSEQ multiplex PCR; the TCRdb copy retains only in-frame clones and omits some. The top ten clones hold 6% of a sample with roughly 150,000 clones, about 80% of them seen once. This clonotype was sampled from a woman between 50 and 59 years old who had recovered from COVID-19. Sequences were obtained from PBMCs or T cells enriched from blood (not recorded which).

CDR3 sequence reads: CASTPRGPGQGTHEQYF. In DNA, the CDR3 is TGTGCCAGCACACCACGAGGGCCGGGACAGGGTACCCACGAGCAGTACTTC. The rearrangement uses TRBV28 and TRBJ2-7; 9 bases align to TRBD1. The CDR3 consists of 17 residues. After removal of 7 bases from V and 5 bases from J, the junction contained 18 bases not matched to a gene. In germline, CDR1 is MDHEN, CDR2 SYDVKM.